The clone carrying this T cell receptor beta chain appeared once. The data derive from a study of blood T cell repertoires in COVID-19. At the level of the study: Samples came from the United States, Italy and Spain, spanning acute and convalescent COVID-19. The cDNA or gDNA used as material had been derived from T cells, B-cell-depleted T cells, or PBMCs.

V dropped 3 bases and J dropped 4 bases, with 22 bases sitting between them. Germline V gene data show CDR1 as SGHAT and CDR2 as FQNNGV. This CDR3 contains 17 residues. Source study methods: Researchers report that nucleated cell counts were estimated from reference gene primer amplification. Profiled with immunoSEQ multiplex PCR; TCRdb holds only in-frame clones, not every one. From that table come the V and J calls and clone size; the DNA was used to work out D and trimming. The sample records some 120,000 clones, around 87% being singletons. This sequence originates from an older woman with acute or convalescent COVID-19. The sample was peripheral blood. This rearrangement joins TRBV11-2 to TRBJ2-7, with a possible D match to TRBD2 (6 bases). The CDR3: CASSLLAEGRRRYEQYF. Written as DNA, the CDR3 is TGTGCCAGCAGCTTGCTCGCGGAGGGCCGTAGGCGGTACGAGCAGTACTTC.